The 13 T cell receptor beta chains in this list originate from one sample, sequenced in a study of immune evolution from preneoplasia to lung adenocarcinoma. Profiled with immunoSEQ multiplex PCR; TCRdb holds only in-frame clones, not every one. Counted here are approximately 12,000 clones, more than 75% occurring once; the ten biggest clones make up about 4%. The sample taken for sequencing was FFPE tissue from an adenomatous hyperplasia lung lesion. Indicated subset: atypical adenomatous hyperplasia (AAH), lung preneoplasia. The receptors were gathered from a person aged 45-69 years with lung adenocarcinoma.

The chain links TRBV7-9 to TRBJ2-1; the D call may be TRBD1 or TRBD2 (5 bases each). Trimming stripped 6 bases from V and 4 bases from J, with 16 bases between. Per germline, CDR1 SEHNR and CDR2 FQNEAQ (reference sequence). The CDR3 spans 15 residues. CDR3 sequence (DNA): TGTGCCAGCAGTCTAAGGGACCGGGGATACAATGAGCAGTTCTTC. Protein sequence: CASSLRDRGYNEQFF. Combining the CDR3 with reference TRBV7-9 and TRBJ2-1 gives the whole variable domain DTGVSQNPRHKITKRGQNVTFRCDPISEHNRLYWYRQTLGQGPEFLTYFQNEAQLEKSRLLSDRFSAERPKGSFSTLEIQRTEQGDSAMYLCASSLRDRGYNEQFFGPGTRLTVL.

V usage is TRBV25-1 and J usage is TRBJ2-1; tentatively, D is TRBD2 (6 bases). With 4 bases removed from V and 6 bases from J, the gap between germline ends came to 13 bases. The CDR3 is made up of 14 amino acids. The germline gives CDR1 MGHDK, CDR2 SYGVNS. CDR3 in amino acids: CASSGPGRINEQFF. CDR3 bases: TGTGCCAGCAGTGGCCCCGGGAGAATCAATGAGCAGTTCTTC.

The CDR3 sequence: CATSRDVQPQHF. The CDR3 bases are TGTGCCACCAGCAGGGACGTTCAGCCCCAGCATTTT. The V and J genes are TRBV15 and TRBJ1-5; no reliable D call. The CDR3 has 12 residues. Trimming took 3 bases from V and 6 from J, leaving 6 bases between them. Per germline, CDR1 LNHNV and CDR2 YYDKDF (reference sequence). The complete variable domain, with remaining parts taken from reference TRBV15 and TRBJ1-5, reads DAMVIQNPRYQVTQFGKPVTLSCSQTLNHNVMYWYQQKSSQAPKLLFHYYDKDFNNEADTPDNFQSRRPNTSFCFLDIRSPGLGDTAMYLCATSRDVQPQHFGDGTRLSIL.

The rearrangement links TRBV5-1 to TRBJ2-7, with D perhaps matching TRBD2 (5 bases). V was trimmed by 0 bases and J by 2 bases, leaving 9 bases between them. CDR1 is SGHRS and CDR2 is YFSETQ in the germline V gene. CDR3 length: 14 residues. The DNA of the CDR3 is TGCGCCAGCAGCTTGGGGGAGACTACCTACGAGCAGTACTTC. Protein sequence: CASSLGETTYEQYF. The variable domain in full, with the rest retrieved from reference TRBV5-1 and TRBJ2-7, is KAGVTQTPRYLIKTRGQQVTLSCSPISGHRSVSWYQQTPGQGLQFLFEYFSETQRNKGNFPGRFSGRQFSNSRSEMNVSTLELGDSALYLCASSLGETTYEQYFGPGTRLTVT.

The chain uses TRBV28 and TRBJ1-2; D might be TRBD1 (5 bases). Trimming cost V 5 bases and J 3 bases, with 16 bases left between them. The CDR3 sequence is 15 residues long. The germline CDR1 and CDR2 sequences are MDHEN and SYDVKM. For the CDR3, the DNA is TGTGCCAGCAGTCCGTGGACACTAAAGGACTATGGCTACACCTTC. It codes for CASSPWTLKDYGYTF.

A few counts support this clone. The chain joins TRBV5-5 to TRBJ1-5, with unresolved D. There are 15 residues in the CDR3. Germline loops: CDR1 SGHKS, CDR2 YYEKEE (reference sequence). V lost 1 base to trimming and J lost 1 base, with 9 bases between them. The CDR3, as DNA: TGTGCCAGCAGCTTGTTTGGGGAGAGCAATCAGCCCCAGCATTTT. This translates into CASSLFGESNQPQHF.

The chain joins TRBV27 to TRBJ2-7; no definite D call. Germline V gene data show CDR1 as MNHEY and CDR2 as SMNVEV (reference sequence). The CDR3 extends over 15 amino acids. V lost 6 bases, J lost 1 base, and 16 bases lay in between. The CDR3 sequence: CASSSGPGLSYEQYF. The CDR3 nucleotides are TGTGCCAGCAGCTCAGGACCGGGCCTTTCCTACGAGCAGTACTTC.

The chain couples TRBV28 to TRBJ2-4; no definite D call. Trimming pared 8 bases from V and 0 bases from J, leaving 8 bases between. This CDR3 has 13 amino acids. CDR1 and CDR2 from the germline V gene are MDHEN and SYDVKM. Here the CDR3 reads CASCDPAKNIQYF. The CDR3 DNA is TGTGCCAGCTGTGACCCAGCCAAAAACATTCAGTACTTC.

V is TRBV5-1 and J is TRBJ2-7, with 7 bases fitting TRBD1. The junction had 18 bases not matched to a gene; V was cut back by 3 bases and J by 6 bases. The length of the CDR3 is 17 residues. In germline, CDR1 is SGHRS, CDR2 YFSETQ. The CDR3 DNA reads as TGCGCCAGCAGCTCCCGTTTTTTGAACAGGGGTGGCCTCGAGCAGTACTTC. Translating it yields CASSSRFLNRGGLEQYF. Full variable domain (outside the CDR3, taken from reference TRBV5-1 and TRBJ2-7): KAGVTQTPRYLIKTRGQQVTLSCSPISGHRSVSWYQQTPGQGLQFLFEYFSETQRNKGNFPGRFSGRQFSNSRSEMNVSTLELGDSALYLCASSSRFLNRGGLEQYFGPGTRLTVT.

This chain joins TRBV5-1 and TRBJ1-2; TRBD1 might be the D (5 bases). The CDR3 contains 14 residues. The germline V gene encodes CDR1 SGHRS and CDR2 YFSETQ. With 4 bases removed from V and 8 bases from J, the gap between germline ends came to 18 bases. CDR3 in amino acids: CASSPIGQGGGYTF. CDR3 in DNA: TGCGCCAGCAGCCCCATAGGACAAGGAGGCGGCTACACCTTC.

This rearrangement joins TRBV7-8 to TRBJ2-1; D is undetermined. Germline loops: CDR1 SGHVS, CDR2 FQNEAQ. The CDR3 is 18 residues long. Trimming left V 0 bases short and J 0 bases short, with 15 bases between. This CDR3 is CASSLAQIGRSSYNEQFF. CDR3 sequence (DNA): TGTGCCAGCAGCTTAGCGCAGATCGGCCGCAGCTCCTACAATGAGCAGTTCTTC.

This sequence joins TRBV5-1 and TRBJ1-2; a possible D gene is TRBD1 (6 bases). V gave up 0 bases and J gave up 7 bases, with 13 bases separating them. This CDR3 has 14 residues. Germline V gives CDR1 SGHRS, CDR2 YFSETQ. The CDR3 sequence: CASSLEWGAFGYTF. As DNA, the CDR3 is TGCGCCAGCAGCTTGGAATGGGGGGCGTTTGGCTACACCTTC.

The CDR3 region has the DNA TGTGCCAGCAGCCGCGTCCAGGGAAGTCGGTATGGCTACACCTTC. It yields the protein CASSRVQGSRYGYTF. The V and J genes are TRBV7-3 and TRBJ1-2; D is perhaps TRBD1 (5 bases). With 5 bases removed from V and 5 bases from J, the gap between germline ends came to 18 bases. Germline CDR1 SGHTA, CDR2 FQGTGA. The CDR3 has 15 residues.